This T cell receptor beta chain appears in the sequencing data of a study of T cell repertoires in cytomegalovirus infection. Study as a whole: From public TCR beta signatures came an indication of both CMV infection and matching HLA type. Findings and caveats of the study: CMV-specific TCR beta clonotypes restricted by HLA-C were the ones dominating the ex vivo response.

This clonotype was detected a few times. Its antigen remains unidentified. TCRdb re-analysed the reads in MiXCR, keeping a single row per CDR3 protein. The sample records approximately 730,000 distinct CDR3 sequences, around a third being singletons. Trimming pared 4 bases from V and 2 bases from J, leaving 12 bases between. CDR1 is SGHTA, CDR2 FQGNSA, per germline. The CDR3 sequence is 14 residues long. This clonotype originated in a human donor in good health (CMV status not recorded). Some clones in this sample may be carry-over from other donors' samples. The input for sequencing was cultured PBMCs, taken from culture after CMV antigen stimulation. The chain joins TRBV7-2 to TRBJ2-7; no firm D call. The CDR3 reads CASSSKVPPYEQYF. CDR3 DNA sequence: TGTGCCAGCAGCTCGAAGGTACCCCCCTACGAGCAGTACTTC.